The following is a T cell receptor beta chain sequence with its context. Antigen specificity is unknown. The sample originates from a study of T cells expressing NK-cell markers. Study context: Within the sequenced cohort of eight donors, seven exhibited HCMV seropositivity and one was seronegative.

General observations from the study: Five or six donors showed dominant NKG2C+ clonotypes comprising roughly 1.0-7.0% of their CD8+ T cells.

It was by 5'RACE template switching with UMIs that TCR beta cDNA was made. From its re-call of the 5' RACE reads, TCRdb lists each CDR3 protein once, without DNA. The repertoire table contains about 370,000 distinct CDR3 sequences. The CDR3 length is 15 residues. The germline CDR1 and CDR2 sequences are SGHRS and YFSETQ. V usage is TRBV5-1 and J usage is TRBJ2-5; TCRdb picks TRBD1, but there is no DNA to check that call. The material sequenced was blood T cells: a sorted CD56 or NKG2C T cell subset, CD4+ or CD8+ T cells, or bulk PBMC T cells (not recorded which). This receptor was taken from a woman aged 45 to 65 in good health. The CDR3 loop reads CASSLTGTDKETQYF.